This T cell receptor (beta chain) was captured in a study of blood T cell repertoires in COVID-19. Study overall: Samples representing acute and convalescent COVID-19 were sourced from the United States, Italy and Spain. Sources were T cells, B-cell-depleted T cells, or PBMCs; the material itself was cDNA or gDNA.

Measured with immunoSEQ multiplex PCR; TCRdb has only the in-frame clones, and not every one. This table holds a few hundred thousand clones, 65% to 90% found once. Sequences were obtained from peripheral blood. The sequence came from a man over 45 with active or convalescent COVID-19.

The CDR3 sequence is CASSIEGVSGNTIYF. The CDR3 DNA follows: TGTGCCAGCAGCATAGAAGGGGTTTCCGGAAACACCATATATTTT. The rearrangement joins TRBV9 to TRBJ1-3; D is possibly TRBD1 (5 bases). Germline lookup yields CDR1 SGDLS and CDR2 YYNGEE. This CDR3 contains 15 residues. V dropped 4 bases and J dropped 4 bases, with 15 bases sitting between them.